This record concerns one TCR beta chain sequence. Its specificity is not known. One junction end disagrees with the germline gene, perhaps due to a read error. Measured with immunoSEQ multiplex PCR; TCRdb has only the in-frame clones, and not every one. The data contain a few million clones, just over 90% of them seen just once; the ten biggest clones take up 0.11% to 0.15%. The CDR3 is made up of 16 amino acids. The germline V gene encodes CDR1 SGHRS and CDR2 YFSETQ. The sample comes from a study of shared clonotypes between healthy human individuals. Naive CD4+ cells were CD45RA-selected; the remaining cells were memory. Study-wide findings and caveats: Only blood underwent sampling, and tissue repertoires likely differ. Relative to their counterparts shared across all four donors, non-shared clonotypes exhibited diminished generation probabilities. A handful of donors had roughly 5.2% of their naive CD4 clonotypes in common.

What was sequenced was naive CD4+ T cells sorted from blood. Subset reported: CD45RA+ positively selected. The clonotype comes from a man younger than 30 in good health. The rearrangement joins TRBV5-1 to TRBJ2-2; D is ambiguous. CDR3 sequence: CASSLGSATVTGELFF. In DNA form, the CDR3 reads TGCGCCAGTAGCTTGGGTTCGGCTACAGTCACCGGGGAGCTGTTTTTT.